What follows describes a single TCR beta chain. Between the trimmed V and J ends, which lost 1 base and 0 bases, there was a span of 7 bases. The CDR3 covers 15 residues. Germline CDR1 is SSHAT and CDR2 is FNYEAQ (reference sequence). This specimen comes from a study of blood T cell repertoires in COVID-19. As for the study in general: Collection of acute and convalescent COVID-19 samples took place in the United States, Italy and Spain. Sources were T cells, B-cell-depleted T cells, or PBMCs; the material itself was cDNA or gDNA.

Under the authors' procedure: Using reference gene primer amplification, nucleated cell counts were estimated. The data were produced by immunoSEQ multiplex PCR, yet TCRdb's version contains in-frame clones alone and is incomplete. From that table come the V and J calls and clone size; the DNA was used to work out D and trimming. The data hold about 380,000 clones, with roughly 85% observed a single time. What was sequenced was peripheral blood. This clonotype originated in a woman between 18 and 30 years old with acute or convalescent COVID-19. The V call is TRBV7-7, the J call TRBJ1-3, with D possibly matching TRBD1 (5 bases). This CDR3 is CASSLGRGSGNTIYF. CDR3 bases: TGTGCCAGCAGCTTAGGGAGGGGCTCTGGAAACACCATATATTTT.